These T cell receptor beta chains were read from a single sample in a study of Tregs in tolerant kidney transplant recipients. Repertoires were generated with immunoSEQ multiplex PCR, while TCRdb's copy carries only in-frame clones and drops some. The table has 50,000 or so clones, around 93% seen once. Specimen: CD8+ T cells from blood (PBMCs), collected 24 months after the transplant. These receptors were taken from a human patient who received a combined kidney and bone marrow transplant. Part of the T cells may come from the graft donor. The CDR3 runs from the conserved cysteine through the conserved F or W. Clone size, where shown, is once, few, many, or a class for clones that have expanded.

clone size	V gene	J gene	CDR3 length	CDR3 protein
-	TRBV27	TRBJ1-2	16	CASSPIRTGSSSGYTF
-	TRBV11-2	TRBJ1-1	16	CASSPFQGGMNTEAFF
-	TRBV6-4	TRBJ2-6	18	CASSDSGQGLGGANVLTF
-	TRBV4-3	TRBJ2-1	15	CASSRTGDPYNEQFF
-	TRBV4-1	TRBJ2-1	12	CASSPQGDEQFF
-	TRBV4-2	TRBJ2-2	15	CASSQVTGPNGELFF
-	TRBV7-2	TRBJ2-3	14	CASSYVGATDTQYF
once	TRBV27	TRBJ2-1	11	CASSNTGSQFF
-	TRBV6-1	TRBJ2-1	15	CASSLWTSGVREQFF
-	TRBV9	TRBJ2-1	17	CASSNSGRGWSYNEQFF
once	TRBV29-1	TRBJ2-3	14	CSGVSPGATDTQYF
-	TRBV6-6	TRBJ2-7	15	CASSSPSDYSYEQYF
-	TRBV5-6	TRBJ2-7	14	CASSFSVLPYEQYF
-	TRBV4-2	TRBJ2-1	13	CASSPGVPGEQFF
-	TRBV4-3	TRBJ1-4	15	CASSQSGGLGEKLFF
-	TRBV19	TRBJ2-5	16	CASSINQGLYQETQYF
-	TRBV9	TRBJ2-2	14	CASSVGGTTGELFF
-	TRBV9	TRBJ2-2	16	CASSAPGGSITGELFF
-	TRBV13	TRBJ2-5	15	CASSGPGGRKETQYF
-	TRBV15	TRBJ2-5	13	CATSRLQSETQYF
-	TRBV10-3	TRBJ2-7	14	CAISEKDRDYEQYF
-	TRBV27	TRBJ2-7	14	CASSLQGLSYEQYF
-	TRBV4-2	TRBJ2-7	14	CASSQVVDQYEQYF
-	TRBV27	TRBJ2-7	14	CASSFGVSPYEQYF
-	TRBV7-6	TRBJ2-7	15	CASSLAAGHPYEQYF
-	TRBV27	TRBJ2-1	15	CASSIIGGPFLAKFF
once	TRBV7-9	TRBJ2-3	14	CASSSLSGADTQYF
-	TRBV2	TRBJ2-3	15	CASREKLENTDTQYF
-	TRBV2	TRBJ2-3	13	CARRTLGTDTQYF
-	TRBV6-5	TRBJ1-5	13	CASSYSSGQPQHF
-	TRBV5-6	TRBJ2-4	16	CASSLGASLAKNIQYF
-	TRBV29-1	TRBJ1-2	12	CSVDQGFHGYTF
-	TRBV2	TRBJ1-1	16	CASSGEWDRRVPEAFF
-	TRBV27	TRBJ1-6	15	CASREGTGDNSPLHF
-	TRBV30	TRBJ1-1	13	CAWVSVGHTEAFF
-	TRBV19	TRBJ1-4	17	CASSIPRIGTGDEKLFF
-	TRBV4-1	-	16	CASSQPGLAGVYEQYF
-	TRBV4-1	TRBJ1-5	15	CASSQDWQTNQPQHF
-	TRBV29-1	TRBJ2-5	14	CSVEGTGSEETQYF
-	TRBV15	TRBJ2-7	16	CATSTRAGVGTYEQYF